The 30 T cell receptor beta chains reported below all come from one sample, sequenced in a study of blood T cell repertoires in COVID-19. Profiling relied on immunoSEQ multiplex PCR, and the TCRdb table lists in-frame clones only, not all of them. This sample has 50,000 or so clones, with less than 80% found just once. The sequenced material came from peripheral blood. These TCRs come from a man aged 65 to 79 with acute or convalescent COVID-19.

The rearrangement joins TRBV11-2 to TRBJ1-2; the match to TRBD1 covers 7 bases. Looked up from germline, CDR1 is SGHAT and CDR2 is FQNNGV. Trimming at V came to 5 bases and at J to 4 bases, leaving 1 base not matched to a gene. This CDR3 is built from 12 residues. The CDR3 coding sequence is TGTGCCAGCAGCCGGACAGGCTATGGCTACACCTTC. Translation: CASSRTGYGYTF.

Remarks on this clone: One junction end does not reproduce the germline sequence, and a read error may be involved. The V call is TRBV19, the J call TRBJ2-1; possible D gene TRBD1, 6 bases. CDR3 size: 15 residues. Germline V gene data show CDR1 as LNHDA and CDR2 as SQIVND (reference sequence). For the CDR3, the DNA is TGTGCCAGCAGTAATCAGGGGAACTCCTACAATGAGCAGTTCTTC. Translating it yields CASSNQGNSYNEQFF.

The rearrangement joins TRBV27 to TRBJ2-7; 11 bases fit TRBD1. This CDR3 has 19 residues. Losses at the gene ends were 3 bases for V and 1 base for J; bases not matched to a gene: 14. The germline gives CDR1 MNHEY, CDR2 SMNVEV (reference sequence). The CDR3 reads CASSLTPPGQGVSSYEQYF. The DNA for the CDR3 is TGTGCCAGCAGTTTGACCCCCCCGGGACAGGGGGTGTCGTCCTACGAGCAGTACTTC.

DNA for the CDR3: TGCGCCAGCAGCTTGGGCGGAGTTAGCTACGAGCAGTACTTC. Translating gives CASSLGGVSYEQYF. The J gene is TRBJ2-7, the V gene TRBV5-1; D uncertain. This CDR3 has 14 amino acids. V was shortened by 0 bases and J by 3 bases, with 10 bases between the two germline ends. CDR1 is SGHRS and CDR2 is YFSETQ in the germline V gene. The full variable domain, its missing parts supplied by reference TRBV5-1 and TRBJ2-7, is KAGVTQTPRYLIKTRGQQVTLSCSPISGHRSVSWYQQTPGQGLQFLFEYFSETQRNKGNFPGRFSGRQFSNSRSEMNVSTLELGDSALYLCASSLGGVSYEQYFGPGTRLTVT.

The chain uses TRBV6-2 or TRBV6-3 and TRBJ2-5; 13 positions match TRBD2. From germline, CDR1 is MNHEY and CDR2 SVGEGT. V shed 5 bases, J shed 4 bases, and the junction held 13 bases outside the gene matches. The length of the CDR3 is 18 residues. CDR3 in DNA: TGTGCCAGCAGTCCCTGGACTAGCGGGAGTGAGGGTGGAGAGACCCAGTACTTC. Translated, it gives CASSPWTSGSEGGETQYF.

This clone has only one observation. This chain uses TRBV5-1 with TRBJ2-1; 7 positions agree with TRBD2. CDR1 and CDR2 from the germline V gene are SGHRS and YFSETQ. The CDR3 length is 15 residues. With V trimmed by 3 bases and J by 5 bases, 8 bases remained unmatched. The CDR3, as DNA: TGCGCCAGCAGCTCTTGGTTCCTAGCGGACAATGAGCAGTTCTTC. It is translated as CASSSWFLADNEQFF. Complete variable domain (other parts from reference TRBV5-1 and TRBJ2-1): KAGVTQTPRYLIKTRGQQVTLSCSPISGHRSVSWYQQTPGQGLQFLFEYFSETQRNKGNFPGRFSGRQFSNSRSEMNVSTLELGDSALYLCASSSWFLADNEQFFGPGTRLTVL.

The chain couples TRBV11-1 to TRBJ1-2; 10 bases are a match to TRBD1. The junction had 12 bases not matched to a gene; V was cut back by 4 bases and J by 7 bases. The CDR3 is 16 amino acids. Germline CDR1 is SGHAT and CDR2 is FQDESV (reference sequence). The CDR3 sequence: CASSSHPGQGRGGYTF. The CDR3 nucleotides read TGTGCCAGCAGCTCCCACCCGGGACAGGGGCGCGGTGGCTACACCTTC. The full variable domain, completed using reference TRBV11-1 and TRBJ1-2, is EAEVAQSPRYKITEKSQAVAFWCDPISGHATLYWYRQILGQGPELLVQFQDESVVDDSQLPKDRFSAERLKGVDSTLKIQPAELGDSAMYLCASSSHPGQGRGGYTFGSGTRLTVV.

The chain joins TRBV24-1 to TRBJ2-1, with TRBD1 identical over 11 bases. V gave up 2 bases and J gave up 8 bases; unmatched junction bases: 7. Germline values: CDR1 KGHDR, CDR2 SFDVKD. The CDR3 covers 16 residues. CDR3 coding DNA: TGTGCCACCAGTGATTCCCGGACAGGGGGCATCGATGAGCAGTTCTTC. Amino acids: CATSDSRTGGIDEQFF.

The chain links TRBV30 to TRBJ1-1; tentative D call: TRBD1 (6 bases). The CDR3 is 14 residues long. V lost 3 bases and J lost 0, with 11 bases in between. Germline CDR1 reads GTSNPN; CDR2 reads SVGIG (reference sequence). In DNA, the CDR3 is TGTGCCTGGAGGGTCAGGGGTTTGAACACTGAAGCTTTCTTT. Its protein is CAWRVRGLNTEAFF.

V is TRBV10-3 and J is TRBJ2-1, with D possibly TRBD2 on 6 matching bases. CDR1 and CDR2 from the germline V gene are ENHRY and SYGVKD. V was pared by 5 bases and J by 4 bases, with 18 bases between. This CDR3 is 16 amino acids long. Here the CDR3 reads CAISKTGTSSYNEQFF. DNA for the CDR3: TGTGCCATCAGTAAAACCGGGACTTCGTCGTACAATGAGCAGTTCTTC.

The chain couples TRBV19 to TRBJ1-1; 7 nucleotides align to TRBD1. Unmatched junction bases numbered 4, after V lost 5 bases and J lost 1 base. The CDR3 loop spans 14 amino acids. Germline loops: CDR1 LNHDA, CDR2 SQIVND (reference sequence). The CDR3 region is CASSRGQQNTEAFF. The CDR3 DNA sequence: TGTGCCAGTAGTCGGGGACAGCAGAACACTGAAGCTTTCTTT.

The chain couples TRBV4-3 to TRBJ2-5, with 7 nucleotides matching TRBD1. Germline V gives CDR1 LGHNA, CDR2 YSLEER. The CDR3 has 16 amino acids. V shed 1 base and J 5 bases; nucleotides not matched to a gene: 10. CDR3 sequence reads: CASSQGDRVGTETQYF. DNA for the CDR3: TGCGCCAGCAGCCAAGGAGACAGGGTGGGTACGGAGACCCAGTACTTC.

The J gene is TRBJ2-5, the V gene TRBV27, with 12 bases aligning to TRBD2. Trimming at V came to 5 bases and at J to 9 bases, leaving 7 bases not matched to a gene. CDR1 and CDR2 (germline): MNHEY, SMNVEV (reference sequence). The CDR3 consists of 14 residues. CDR3 bases: TGTGCCAGCAGTGGGCTAGCGGGGGGGCCGGCCCAGTACTTC. It is translated as CASSGLAGGPAQYF.

In this sample, this clone turned up once. V gene TRBV18 combines with J gene TRBJ2-1, with TRBD2 matching 10 bases. CDR1 and CDR2 from the germline V gene are KGHSH and LQKENI. This CDR3 is built from 16 residues. V dropped 4 bases and J dropped 4; count of bases not matched to a gene: 7. CDR3 in amino acids: CASSLLAGEGYNEQFF. The DNA for the CDR3 is TGTGCCAGCTCACTCCTAGCGGGAGAGGGGTACAATGAGCAGTTCTTC.

The chain employs TRBV14 and TRBJ1-2, with a weak D call TRBD1 (5 bases). Germline CDR1 SGHDN, CDR2 FVKESK. V dropped 2 bases and J dropped 4 bases, with 11 bases sitting between them. This CDR3 spans 14 amino acids. The DNA of the CDR3 is TGTGCCAGCAGCCAATCGGGACTGGGCTATGGCTACACCTTC. Translated, it gives CASSQSGLGYGYTF.

This chain joins TRBV19 and TRBJ2-2, with 8 bases fitting TRBD2. The V segment lost 2 bases and the J segment 5 bases; nucleotides outside the gene matches: 10. The CDR3 is 17 amino acids. The germline CDR1 and CDR2 sequences are LNHDA and SQIVND (reference sequence). Here the CDR3 DNA reads TGTGCCAGTAGTATATATTCAGCGGGAGCCGGGACCGGGGAGCTGTTTTTT. This codes for CASSIYSAGAGTGELFF.

The chain is built from TRBV6-2 or TRBV6-3 and TRBJ1-5, with no clear D. Trimming stripped 0 bases from V and 3 bases from J, with 21 bases between. This CDR3 comprises 19 residues. The germline CDR1 and CDR2 sequences are MNHEY and SVGEGT. The CDR3, as DNA: TGTGCCAGCAGTTACTCGCGATTGCACTTTTGGAGGTTCAATCAGCCCCAGCATTTT. This gives the protein CASSYSRLHFWRFNQPQHF.

The gene calls are TRBV11-3 and TRBJ1-1, with 7 nucleotides matching TRBD1. The germline gives CDR1 SGHNT, CDR2 YENEEA. This CDR3 comprises 13 residues. Unmatched junction bases numbered 3, after V lost 8 bases and J lost 0 bases. CDR3 in amino acids: CASGGQMNTEAFF. CDR3 bases: TGTGCCAGCGGGGGACAGATGAACACTGAAGCTTTCTTT.

The rearrangement links TRBV15 to TRBJ1-1, with 8 nucleotides matching TRBD1. The CDR3 totals 14 residues. Germline V lookup: CDR1 LNHNV, CDR2 YYDKDF (reference sequence). V lost 4 bases and J lost 1; bases outside the gene matches: 2. The CDR3 bases are TGTGCCACCAGCATCGGGACAGGGAACACTGAAGCTTTCTTT. Translating it yields CATSIGTGNTEAFF.

This chain connects TRBV5-6 to TRBJ1-1; the D is unclear. This CDR3 contains 13 residues. Germline lookup yields CDR1 SGHDT and CDR2 YYEEEE. V gave up 2 bases and J gave up 2 bases, with 7 bases separating them. For the CDR3, the DNA is TGTGCCAGCAGCTTAACGGTTAACACTGAAGCTTTCTTT. It translates to CASSLTVNTEAFF.

The J gene is TRBJ2-5, the V gene TRBV2, with 7 bases matching TRBD2. There are 18 residues in the CDR3. J was trimmed by 5 bases and V by 7 bases; bases with no gene match: 22. Per germline, CDR1 SNHLY and CDR2 FYNNEI. In DNA form, the CDR3 reads TGTGCCAGCATTCCATTAAGCGGGGCCGTGACTGGGGGGGAGACCCAGTACTTC. Protein: CASIPLSGAVTGGETQYF.

The V and J genes are TRBV27 and TRBJ2-7; 9 bases are a match to TRBD1. This CDR3 contains 13 residues. Germline CDR1 is MNHEY and CDR2 is SMNVEV (reference sequence). The junction had 8 bases not matched to a gene; V was cut back by 8 bases and J by 6 bases. The CDR3 sequence is CASRDRVISEQYF. The CDR3 DNA is TGTGCCAGCCGGGACAGGGTCATCTCCGAGCAGTACTTC.

The V call is TRBV10-3, the J call TRBJ1-2; TRBD1 agrees at 8 bases. The CDR3 sequence is 15 residues long. V trimming: 1 base; J trimming: 3 bases; junction bases outside the gene matches: 4. CDR1 is ENHRY and CDR2 is SYGVKD in the germline V gene. CDR3: CAISEWDRRDYGYTF. The DNA of the CDR3 is TGTGCCATCAGTGAGTGGGACAGGCGCGACTATGGCTACACCTTC.

The V and J genes are TRBV27 and TRBJ1-3, with D unclear. V lost 0 bases and J lost 2, with 8 bases in between. The CDR3 sequence is 15 residues long. Looked up from germline, CDR1 is MNHEY and CDR2 is SMNVEV (reference sequence). CDR3 region: CASSLSGVAGNTIYF. The CDR3 nucleotides read TGTGCCAGCAGTTTATCCGGGGTCGCTGGAAACACCATATATTTT.

This clone was recorded only once. The chain couples TRBV6-1 to TRBJ1-1; D remains ambiguous. Trimming cost V 3 bases and J 8 bases, with 16 bases left between them. From germline, CDR1 is MNHNS and CDR2 SASEGT. The CDR3 has 14 amino acids. The CDR3: CASSEANTGMEAFF. The CDR3, as DNA: TGTGCCAGCAGTGAGGCGAACACGGGTATGGAAGCTTTCTTT.

The sample holds a few counts of this clone. The V and J genes are TRBV18 and TRBJ2-2; weak D call: TRBD1 (5 bases). Per germline, CDR1 KGHSH and CDR2 LQKENI. V lost 3 bases and J lost 3, with 11 bases in between. This CDR3 is built from 15 residues. CDR3 protein: CASSPEQVHTGELFF. Written as DNA, the CDR3 is TGTGCCAGCTCACCCGAACAGGTGCACACCGGGGAGCTGTTTTTT.

This clone came up once. CDR3 bases: TGTGCCAGCATCCAAGACAGGGGGATGAACACTGAAGCTTTCTTT. It specifies CASIQDRGMNTEAFF. This sequence joins TRBV6-5 and TRBJ1-1; the match to TRBD1 covers 9 bases. The V segment lost 7 bases and the J segment 0 bases; nucleotides outside the gene matches: 6. The germline CDR1 and CDR2 sequences are MNHEY and SVGAGI. There are 15 residues in the CDR3.

V gene TRBV7-2 combines with J gene TRBJ1-1, with TRBD1 as a possible D gene (5 bases). Trimming pared 5 bases from V and 2 bases from J, leaving 9 bases between. This CDR3 region has 13 residues. From germline, CDR1 is SGHTA and CDR2 FQGNSA. CDR3: CASSAGLNTEAFF. In DNA, the CDR3 is TGTGCCAGCAGCGCGGGACTTAACACTGAAGCTTTCTTT.

This chain uses TRBV7-2 with TRBJ2-1, with D hard to call. CDR1 is SGHTA and CDR2 is FQGNSA in the germline V gene. The ends were cut back, 2 bases at V and 9 bases at J, with 8 bases in the middle. The CDR3 sequence is 12 residues long. CDR3: CASSLPQAEQFF. CDR3 sequence (DNA): TGTGCCAGCAGCTTACCCCAGGCTGAGCAGTTCTTC.

The V gene is TRBV2, the J gene TRBJ2-7, with a weak D call TRBD2 (6 bases). Germline-derived CDR1 and CDR2 are SNHLY and FYNNEI. Trimming pared 6 bases from V and 7 bases from J, leaving 19 bases between. This CDR3 comprises 14 residues. Written as DNA, the CDR3 is TGTGCCAGCAGCCCGAGACTAGTCATGGCTGAGCAGTACTTC. Residues: CASSPRLVMAEQYF. Based on the CDR3 plus reference TRBV2 and TRBJ2-7, the full variable domain is EPEVTQTPSHQVTQMGQEVILRCVPISNHLYFYWYRQILGQKVEFLVSFYNNEISEKSEIFDDQFSVERPDGSNFTLKIRSTKLEDSAMYFCASSPRLVMAEQYFGPGTRLTVT.